The clone carrying this T cell receptor (beta chain) was detected ten times or more. The antigen is not known. The source of the sample is a study of neurological immune-mediated disorders. Study-wide findings and caveats: Whereas HTLV-1-associated myelopathy showed the most TCR clonal expansion, multiple sclerosis showed the least, with levels below those of healthy controls.

MiXCR, applied by TCRdb to the 5' RACE reads, yields one record per CDR3 protein. The sample yields 93,000 or so distinct CDR3 sequences, roughly a tenth seen once. Time point given: longitudinal time-point 3. 2 million PBMCs stored at -80 C were the source of the unsorted libraries. The germline V and J ends were trimmed by 5 bases and 4 bases, with 6 bases remaining between them. From germline, CDR1 is SGHRS and CDR2 YFSETQ. This CDR3 has 11 residues. The sample was PBMCs. The receptor's source is a female donor with HTLV-1-associated myelopathy (HAM/TSP). The genes are TRBV5-1 and TRBJ2-5; D is unclear. CDR3: CASRFLETQYF. The CDR3 DNA reads TGCGCCAGCAGGTTTCTAGAGACCCAGTACTTC.